The next 2 T cell receptor beta chains were all read from a single sample in a study of blood T cell repertoires in COVID-19. Libraries were prepared by immunoSEQ multiplex PCR; TCRdb keeps only in-frame clonotypes and omits some of them. The table shows tens of thousands of clones, with around 85% occurring only once. Sequences were obtained from peripheral blood. These TCRs come from a man in his 70s with COVID-19, enrolled during active disease.

The chain has TRBV27 and TRBJ1-6; TRBD1 matches 7 bases. V was pared by 5 bases and J by 8 bases, with 15 bases of the junction left unmatched. Germline V gives CDR1 MNHEY, CDR2 SMNVEV (reference sequence). This CDR3 has 17 residues. The CDR3 DNA reads as TGTGCCAGCAGTCCGAAACCGACAGGGCTGACCGATTCACCCCTCCACTTT. Amino acids: CASSPKPTGLTDSPLHF.

The rearrangement uses TRBV29-1 and TRBJ1-3; unclear D gene. V was shortened by 1 base and J by 0 bases, with 4 bases between the two germline ends. The CDR3 has 13 residues. Germline V gene lookup returns CDR1 SQVTM and CDR2 ANQGSEA. The CDR3 is CSVEAISGNTIYF. DNA of the CDR3: TGCAGCGTTGAAGCCATCTCTGGAAACACCATATATTTT.